The clone carrying this TCR beta chain showed up many times. What it recognizes is unknown. Amplified TCR beta CDR3 regions derived from RNA transcripts. Primed by the HTBI set, a first-round RT-PCR was run on the TCR CDR3. In TCRdb, the multiplex PCR reads were re-called with MiXCR into one record per CDR3 protein. The sample holds approximately 370,000 distinct CDR3 sequences, about 15% seen once. This sample was included in a study of T cells in Graves' hyperthyroidism and ophthalmopathy. Notes on the study in general: Peripheral blood also featured most of the thyroid clonotypes expanded above 0.001.

V lost 5 bases to trimming and J lost 5 bases, with 6 bases between them. CDR3 length: 11 residues. Sequencing was carried out using blood. The clonotype comes from a woman younger than 45 with Graves' hyperthyroidism. The V call is TRBV12-3 or TRBV12-4, the J call TRBJ1-2, with D hard to call. The CDR3 coding sequence is TGTGCCAGCAGTCACCGTTATGGCTACACCTTC. This encodes CASSHRYGYTF.